Only a few counts were recorded for the clone carrying this TCR beta chain. Its cognate antigen is unknown. The CDR3 runs 16 residues. In germline, CDR1 is LNHDA, CDR2 SQIVND (reference sequence). The V and J ends lost 3 bases and 6 bases respectively, with 17 bases between them. The sample is drawn from a study of T cells in Graves' hyperthyroidism and ophthalmopathy. TCR beta CDR3 regions were amplified from RNA. Primed by the HTBI set, a first-round RT-PCR was run on the TCR CDR3. MiXCR was run by TCRdb on the multiplex PCR reads, yielding one entry per CDR3 protein. The sample lists 550,000 to 850,000 distinct CDR3 sequences, roughly 20% occurring once. Study outcomes and limitations: Ophthalmopathy onset followed model prediction by a median about six months.

Sequencing was carried out using blood. The sequence was obtained from a woman in her forties or fifties with Graves' hyperthyroidism that later progressed to Graves' ophthalmopathy. V is TRBV19 and J is TRBJ2-2; D remains unclear. The CDR3 sequence: CASSIFGRKVPGELFF. The DNA of the CDR3 is TGTGCCAGTAGTATTTTCGGCAGAAAGGTCCCCGGGGAGCTGTTTTTT. Using reference TRBV19 and TRBJ2-2 for the parts outside the CDR3, the full variable domain is DGGITQSPKYLFRKEGQNVTLSCEQNLNHDAMYWYRQDPGQGLRLIYYSQIVNDFQKGDIAEGYSVSREKKESFPLTVTSAQKNPTAFYLCASSIFGRKVPGELFFGEGSRLTVL.